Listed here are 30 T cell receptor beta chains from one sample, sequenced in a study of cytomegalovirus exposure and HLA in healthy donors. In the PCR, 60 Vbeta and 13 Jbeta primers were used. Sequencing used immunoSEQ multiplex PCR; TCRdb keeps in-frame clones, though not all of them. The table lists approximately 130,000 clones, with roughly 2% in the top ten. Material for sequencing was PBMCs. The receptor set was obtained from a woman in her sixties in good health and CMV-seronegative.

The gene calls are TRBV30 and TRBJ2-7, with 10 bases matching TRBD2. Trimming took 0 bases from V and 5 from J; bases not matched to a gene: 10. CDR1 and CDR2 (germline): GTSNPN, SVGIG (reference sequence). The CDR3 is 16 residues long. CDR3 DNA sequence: TGTGCCTGGAGTGTAGCGGGAGGGACAATGGTTAACGAGCAGTACTTC. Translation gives CAWSVAGGTMVNEQYF.

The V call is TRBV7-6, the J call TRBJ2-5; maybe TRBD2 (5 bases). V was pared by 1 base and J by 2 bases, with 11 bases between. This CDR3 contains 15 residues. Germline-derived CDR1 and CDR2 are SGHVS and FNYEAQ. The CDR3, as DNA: TGTGCCAGCAGCTTAGTTTCGAGCGGACAAGAGACCCAGTACTTC. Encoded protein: CASSLVSSGQETQYF.

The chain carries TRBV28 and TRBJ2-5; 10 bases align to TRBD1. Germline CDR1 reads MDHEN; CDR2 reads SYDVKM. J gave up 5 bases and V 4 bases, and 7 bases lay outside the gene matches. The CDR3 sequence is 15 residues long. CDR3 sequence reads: CASSSTGGESETQYF. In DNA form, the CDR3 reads TGTGCCAGCAGTTCGACAGGGGGCGAGTCGGAGACCCAGTACTTC.

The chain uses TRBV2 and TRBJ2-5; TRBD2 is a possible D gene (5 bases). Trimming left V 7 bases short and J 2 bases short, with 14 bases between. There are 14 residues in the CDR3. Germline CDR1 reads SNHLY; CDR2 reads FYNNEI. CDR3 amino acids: CASKGGGWQETQYF. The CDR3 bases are TGTGCCAGCAAAGGAGGCGGGTGGCAAGAGACCCAGTACTTC. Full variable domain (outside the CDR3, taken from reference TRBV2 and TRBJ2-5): EPEVTQTPSHQVTQMGQEVILRCVPISNHLYFYWYRQILGQKVEFLVSFYNNEISEKSEIFDDQFSVERPDGSNFTLKIRSTKLEDSAMYFCASKGGGWQETQYFGPGTRLLVL.

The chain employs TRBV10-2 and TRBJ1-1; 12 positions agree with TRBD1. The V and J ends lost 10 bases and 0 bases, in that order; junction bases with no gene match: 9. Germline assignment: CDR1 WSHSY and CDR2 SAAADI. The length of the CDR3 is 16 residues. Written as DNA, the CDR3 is TGCGCCACCAGGGGACAGGGGGCTACTATGAACACTGAAGCTTTCTTT. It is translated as CATRGQGATMNTEAFF.

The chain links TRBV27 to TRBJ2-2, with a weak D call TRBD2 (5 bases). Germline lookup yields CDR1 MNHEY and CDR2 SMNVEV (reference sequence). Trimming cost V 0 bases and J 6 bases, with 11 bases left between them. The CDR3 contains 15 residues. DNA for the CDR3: TGTGCCAGCAGTTTATCGACCGAGGGTGCCGGGGAGCTGTTTTTT. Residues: CASSLSTEGAGELFF.

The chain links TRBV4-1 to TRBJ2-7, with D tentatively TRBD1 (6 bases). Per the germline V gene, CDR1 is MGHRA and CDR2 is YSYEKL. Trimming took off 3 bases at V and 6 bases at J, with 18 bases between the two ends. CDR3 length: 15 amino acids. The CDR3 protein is CASSQGAAAEAEQYF. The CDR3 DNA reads TGCGCCAGCAGCCAGGGGGCAGCCGCCGAGGCCGAGCAGTACTTC.

CDR3 bases: TGTGCCAGCAGTTTATCCCCAAAGGGGCATTCACCCCTCCACTTT. Amino acid sequence: CASSLSPKGHSPLHF. The chain links TRBV28 to TRBJ1-6, with a possible D match to TRBD1 (5 bases). Trimming took 1 base from V and 8 from J, leaving 12 bases between them. The CDR3 has 15 residues. Germline assignment: CDR1 MDHEN and CDR2 SYDVKM.

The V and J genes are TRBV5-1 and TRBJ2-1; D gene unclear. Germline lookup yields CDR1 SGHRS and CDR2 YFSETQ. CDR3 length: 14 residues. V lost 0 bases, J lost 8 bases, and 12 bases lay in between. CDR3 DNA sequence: TGCGCCAGCAGCTTGGCCAACGAGGCGGATGAGCAGTTCTTC. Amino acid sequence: CASSLANEADEQFF.

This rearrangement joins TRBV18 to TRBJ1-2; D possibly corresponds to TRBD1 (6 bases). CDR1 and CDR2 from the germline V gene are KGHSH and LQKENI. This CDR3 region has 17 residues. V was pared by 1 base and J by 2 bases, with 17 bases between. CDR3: CASSPLQGPYSNYGYTF. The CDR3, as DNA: TGTGCCAGCTCACCACTTCAGGGGCCCTACTCAAACTATGGCTACACCTTC.

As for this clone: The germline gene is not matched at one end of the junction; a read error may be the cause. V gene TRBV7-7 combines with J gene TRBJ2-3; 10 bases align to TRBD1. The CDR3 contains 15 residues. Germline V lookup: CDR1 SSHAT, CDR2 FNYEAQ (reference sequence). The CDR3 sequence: CASSPGTGDTDTQYF. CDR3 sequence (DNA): TGTGCTAGCAGCCCCGGGACAGGGGACACAGATACGCAGTATTTT.

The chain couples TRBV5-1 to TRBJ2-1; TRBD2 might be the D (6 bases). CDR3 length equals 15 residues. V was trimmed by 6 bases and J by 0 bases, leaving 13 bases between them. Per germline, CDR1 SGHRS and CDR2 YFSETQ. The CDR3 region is CASTREASSYNEQFF. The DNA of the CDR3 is TGCGCCAGCACCAGGGAGGCGAGCTCCTACAATGAGCAGTTCTTC.

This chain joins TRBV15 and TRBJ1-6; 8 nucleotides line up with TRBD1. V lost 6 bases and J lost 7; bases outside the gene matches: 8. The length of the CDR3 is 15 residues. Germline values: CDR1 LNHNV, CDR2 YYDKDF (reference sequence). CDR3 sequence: CATSNPGQDNSPLHF. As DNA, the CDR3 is TGTGCCACCAGTAACCCGGGACAGGACAATTCACCCCTCCACTTT.

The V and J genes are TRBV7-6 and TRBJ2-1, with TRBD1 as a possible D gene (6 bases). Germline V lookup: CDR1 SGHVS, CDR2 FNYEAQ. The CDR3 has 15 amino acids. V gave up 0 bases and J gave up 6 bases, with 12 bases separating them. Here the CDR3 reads CASSLASSRGNEQFF. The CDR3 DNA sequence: TGTGCCAGCAGCTTAGCTAGTTCCAGGGGCAATGAGCAGTTCTTC.

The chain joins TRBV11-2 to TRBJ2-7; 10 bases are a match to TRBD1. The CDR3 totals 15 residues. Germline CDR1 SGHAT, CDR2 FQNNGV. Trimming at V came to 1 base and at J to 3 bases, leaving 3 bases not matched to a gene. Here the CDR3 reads CASSLVRTGGYEQYF. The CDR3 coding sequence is TGTGCCAGCAGCTTAGTAAGGACAGGGGGCTACGAGCAGTACTTC.

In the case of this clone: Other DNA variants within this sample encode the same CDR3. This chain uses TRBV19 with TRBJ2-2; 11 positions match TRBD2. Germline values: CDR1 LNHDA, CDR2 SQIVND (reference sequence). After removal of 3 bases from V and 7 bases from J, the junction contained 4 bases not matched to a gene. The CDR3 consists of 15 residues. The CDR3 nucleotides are TGTGCCAGTAGTATCGGCCTAGCGGGGGGCGGGGAGCTGTTTTTT. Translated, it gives CASSIGLAGGGELFF.

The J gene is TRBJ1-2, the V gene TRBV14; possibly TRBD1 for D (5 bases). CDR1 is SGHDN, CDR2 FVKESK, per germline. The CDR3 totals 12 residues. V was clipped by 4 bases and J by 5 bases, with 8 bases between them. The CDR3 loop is CASSPPGYGYTF. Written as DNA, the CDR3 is TGTGCCAGCAGCCCGCCAGGGTATGGCTACACCTTC.

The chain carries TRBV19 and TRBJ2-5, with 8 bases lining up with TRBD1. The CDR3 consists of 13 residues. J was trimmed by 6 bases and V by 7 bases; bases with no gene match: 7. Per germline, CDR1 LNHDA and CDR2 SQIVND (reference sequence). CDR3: CASMATGAKTQYF. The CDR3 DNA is TGTGCCAGTATGGCGACAGGGGCGAAGACCCAGTACTTC. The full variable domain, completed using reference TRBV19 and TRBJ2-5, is DGGITQSPKYLFRKEGQNVTLSCEQNLNHDAMYWYRQDPGQGLRLIYYSQIVNDFQKGDIAEGYSVSREKKESFPLTVTSAQKNPTAFYLCASMATGAKTQYFGPGTRLLVL.

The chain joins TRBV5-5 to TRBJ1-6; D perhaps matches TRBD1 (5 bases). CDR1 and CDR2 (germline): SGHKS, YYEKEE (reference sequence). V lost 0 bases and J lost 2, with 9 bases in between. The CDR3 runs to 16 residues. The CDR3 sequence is CASSLDVTAYNSPLHF. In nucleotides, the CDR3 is TGTGCCAGCAGCTTGGATGTGACAGCCTATAATTCACCCCTCCACTTT.

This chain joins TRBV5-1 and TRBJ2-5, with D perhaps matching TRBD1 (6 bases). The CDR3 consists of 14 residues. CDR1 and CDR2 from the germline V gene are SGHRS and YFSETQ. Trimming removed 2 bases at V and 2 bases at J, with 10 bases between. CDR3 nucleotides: TGCGCCAGCAGCTTTTTACAGGGACAAGAGACCCAGTACTTC. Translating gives CASSFLQGQETQYF.

This chain's CDR3 is CASSVMETQYF. CDR3 nucleotide sequence: TGTGCCAGCAGTGTAATGGAGACCCAGTACTTC. The rearrangement joins TRBV2 to TRBJ2-5; D ambiguous. The CDR3 runs to 11 residues. The V and J ends lost 4 bases and 5 bases respectively, with 5 bases between them. From germline, CDR1 is SNHLY and CDR2 FYNNEI.

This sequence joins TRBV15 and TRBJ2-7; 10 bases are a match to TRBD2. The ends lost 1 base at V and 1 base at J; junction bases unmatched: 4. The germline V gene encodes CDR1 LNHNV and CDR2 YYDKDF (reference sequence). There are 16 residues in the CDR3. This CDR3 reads CATSRALAGQSYEQYF. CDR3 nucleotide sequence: TGTGCCACCAGCAGAGCACTAGCGGGACAGTCCTACGAGCAGTACTTC.

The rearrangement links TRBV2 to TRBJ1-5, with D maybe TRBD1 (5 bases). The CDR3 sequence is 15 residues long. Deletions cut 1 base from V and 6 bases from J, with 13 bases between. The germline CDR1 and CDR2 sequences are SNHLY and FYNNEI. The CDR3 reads CASSEGQAGGQPQHF. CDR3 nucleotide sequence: TGTGCCAGCAGTGAAGGGCAGGCGGGGGGTCAGCCCCAGCATTTT.

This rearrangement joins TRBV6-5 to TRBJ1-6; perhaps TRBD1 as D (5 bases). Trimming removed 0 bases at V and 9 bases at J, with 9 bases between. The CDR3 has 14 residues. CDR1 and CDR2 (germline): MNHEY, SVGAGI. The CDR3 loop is CASSYSGVRSPLHF. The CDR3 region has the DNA TGTGCCAGCAGTTACTCAGGGGTTCGTTCACCCCTCCACTTT.

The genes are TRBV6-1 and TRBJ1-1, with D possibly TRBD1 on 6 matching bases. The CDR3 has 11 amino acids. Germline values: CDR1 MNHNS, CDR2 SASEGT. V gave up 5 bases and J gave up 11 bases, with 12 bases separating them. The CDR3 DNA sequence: TGTGCCAGCAGTCGGTCAGGGGATGCTTTCTTT. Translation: CASSRSGDAFF.

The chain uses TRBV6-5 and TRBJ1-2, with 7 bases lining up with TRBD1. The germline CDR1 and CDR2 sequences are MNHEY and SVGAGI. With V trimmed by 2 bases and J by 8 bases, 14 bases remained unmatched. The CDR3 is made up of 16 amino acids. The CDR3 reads CASSYARQGGSFGYTF. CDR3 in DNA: TGTGCCAGCAGTTACGCCAGACAGGGAGGTTCGTTCGGCTACACCTTC.

CDR3 in amino acids: CASSAIAGGAYNEQFF. The CDR3 nucleotides read TGTGCCAGCAGTGCTATAGCGGGAGGGGCTTACAATGAGCAGTTCTTC. V is TRBV2 and J is TRBJ2-1; 11 bases align to TRBD2. The CDR3 is 16 amino acids. CDR1 and CDR2 from the germline V gene are SNHLY and FYNNEI. The V segment lost 4 bases and the J segment 4 bases; nucleotides outside the gene matches: 6.

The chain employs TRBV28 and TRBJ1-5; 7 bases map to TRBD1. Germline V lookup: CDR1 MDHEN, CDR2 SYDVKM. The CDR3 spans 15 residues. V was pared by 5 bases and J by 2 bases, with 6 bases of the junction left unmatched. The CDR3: CASSKTGMGNQPQHF. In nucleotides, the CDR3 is TGTGCCAGCAGTAAGACAGGGATGGGCAATCAGCCCCAGCATTTT.

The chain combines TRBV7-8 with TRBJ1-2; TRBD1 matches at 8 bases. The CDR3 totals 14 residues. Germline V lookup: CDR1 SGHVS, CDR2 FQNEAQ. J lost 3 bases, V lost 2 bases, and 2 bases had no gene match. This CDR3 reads CASSLTDRDYGYTF. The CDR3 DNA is TGTGCCAGCAGCTTAACGGACAGGGACTATGGCTACACCTTC.

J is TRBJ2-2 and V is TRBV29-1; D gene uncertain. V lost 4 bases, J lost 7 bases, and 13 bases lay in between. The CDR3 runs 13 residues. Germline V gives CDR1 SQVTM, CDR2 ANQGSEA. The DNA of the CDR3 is TGCAGCGTTGTGAGTAGCTCTATCGGGGAGCTGTTTTTT. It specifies CSVVSSSIGELFF.